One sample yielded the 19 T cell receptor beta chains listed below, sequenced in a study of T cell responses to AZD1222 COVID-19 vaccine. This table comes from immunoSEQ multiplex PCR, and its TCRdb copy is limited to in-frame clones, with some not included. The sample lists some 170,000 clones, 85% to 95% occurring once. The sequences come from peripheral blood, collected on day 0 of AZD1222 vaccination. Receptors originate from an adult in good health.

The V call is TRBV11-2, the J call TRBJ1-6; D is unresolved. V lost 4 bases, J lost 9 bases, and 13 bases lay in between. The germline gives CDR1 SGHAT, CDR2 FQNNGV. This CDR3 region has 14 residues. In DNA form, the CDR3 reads TGTGCCAGCAGCTACGACGGGTATGGTTCACCCCTCCACTTT. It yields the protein CASSYDGYGSPLHF. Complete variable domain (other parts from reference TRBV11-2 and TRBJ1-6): EAGVAQSPRYKIIEKRQSVAFWCNPISGHATLYWYQQILGQGPKLLIQFQNNGVVDDSQLPKDRFSAERLKGVDSTLKIQPAKLEDSAVYLCASSYDGYGSPLHFGNGTRLTVT.

CDR3 DNA: TGCGCCAGCAGCCAAGATCAGGGCCTGTATGGCTACACCTTC. Translated, it gives CASSQDQGLYGYTF. The genes are TRBV4-1 and TRBJ1-2; perhaps TRBD1 as D (5 bases). The germline V and J ends were trimmed by 0 bases and 5 bases, with 10 bases remaining between them. CDR1 and CDR2 (germline): MGHRA, YSYEKL. The CDR3 contains 14 residues.

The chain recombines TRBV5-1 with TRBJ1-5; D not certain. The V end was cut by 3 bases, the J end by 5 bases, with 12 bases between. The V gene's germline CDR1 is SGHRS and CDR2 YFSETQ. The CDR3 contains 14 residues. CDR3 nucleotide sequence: TGCGCCAGCAGCTGGGAAGGGAGGGATCAGCCCCAGCATTTT. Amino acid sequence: CASSWEGRDQPQHF.

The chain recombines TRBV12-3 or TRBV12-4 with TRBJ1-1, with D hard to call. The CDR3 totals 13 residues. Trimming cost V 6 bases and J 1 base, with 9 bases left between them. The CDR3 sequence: CASRTTANTEAFF. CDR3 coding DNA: TGTGCCAGCAGGACTACTGCGAACACTGAAGCTTTCTTT.

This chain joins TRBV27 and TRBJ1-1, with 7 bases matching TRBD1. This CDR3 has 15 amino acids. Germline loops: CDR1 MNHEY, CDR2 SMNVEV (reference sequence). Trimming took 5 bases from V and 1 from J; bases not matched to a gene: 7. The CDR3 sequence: CASSHRQGWNTEAFF. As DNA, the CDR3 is TGTGCCAGCAGTCATCGACAGGGATGGAACACTGAAGCTTTCTTT.

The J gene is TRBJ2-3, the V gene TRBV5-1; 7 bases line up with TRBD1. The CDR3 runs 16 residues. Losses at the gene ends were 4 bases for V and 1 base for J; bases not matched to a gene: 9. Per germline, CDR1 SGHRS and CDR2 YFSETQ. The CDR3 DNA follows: TGCGCCAGCAGCCAAGACGACAGGGCGGGCACAGATACGCAGTATTTT. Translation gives CASSQDDRAGTDTQYF.

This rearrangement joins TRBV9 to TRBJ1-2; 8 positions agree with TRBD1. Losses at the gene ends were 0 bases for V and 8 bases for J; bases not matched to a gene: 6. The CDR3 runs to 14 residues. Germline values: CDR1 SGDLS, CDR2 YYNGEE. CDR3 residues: CASSVVSTGGGYTF. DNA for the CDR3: TGTGCCAGCAGCGTAGTAAGCACAGGGGGAGGCTACACCTTC.

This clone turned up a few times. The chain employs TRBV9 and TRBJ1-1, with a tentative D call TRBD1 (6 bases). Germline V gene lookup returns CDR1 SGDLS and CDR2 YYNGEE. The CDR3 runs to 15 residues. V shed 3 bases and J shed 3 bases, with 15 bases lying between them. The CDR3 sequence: CASSASGGPDTEAFF. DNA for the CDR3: TGTGCCAGCAGCGCAAGCGGGGGGCCGGACACTGAAGCTTTCTTT.

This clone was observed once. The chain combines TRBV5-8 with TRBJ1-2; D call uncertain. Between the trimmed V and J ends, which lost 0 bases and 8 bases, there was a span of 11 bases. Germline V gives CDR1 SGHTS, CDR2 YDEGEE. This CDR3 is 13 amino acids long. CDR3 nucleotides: TGTGCCAGCAGCTTGGTCCAAATACAAGGCTACACCTTC. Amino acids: CASSLVQIQGYTF.

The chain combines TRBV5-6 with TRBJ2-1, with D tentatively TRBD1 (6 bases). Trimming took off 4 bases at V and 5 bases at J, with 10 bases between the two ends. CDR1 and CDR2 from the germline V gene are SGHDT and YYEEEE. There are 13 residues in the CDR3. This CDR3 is CASSPDRNNEQFF. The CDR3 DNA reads TGTGCCAGCAGCCCCGACAGGAACAATGAGCAGTTCTTC.

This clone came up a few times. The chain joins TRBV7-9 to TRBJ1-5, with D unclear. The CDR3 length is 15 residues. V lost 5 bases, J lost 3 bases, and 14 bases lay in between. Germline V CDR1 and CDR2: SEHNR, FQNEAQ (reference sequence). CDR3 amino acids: CASSPEGYFNQPQHF. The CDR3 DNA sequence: TGTGCCAGCAGCCCCGAGGGTTATTTCAATCAGCCCCAGCATTTT.

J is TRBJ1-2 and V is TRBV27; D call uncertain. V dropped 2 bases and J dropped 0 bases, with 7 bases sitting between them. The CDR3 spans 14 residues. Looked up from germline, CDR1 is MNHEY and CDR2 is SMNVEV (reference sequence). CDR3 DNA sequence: TGTGCCAGCAGTTTACGAGCCGCTAACTATGGCTACACCTTC. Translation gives CASSLRAANYGYTF.

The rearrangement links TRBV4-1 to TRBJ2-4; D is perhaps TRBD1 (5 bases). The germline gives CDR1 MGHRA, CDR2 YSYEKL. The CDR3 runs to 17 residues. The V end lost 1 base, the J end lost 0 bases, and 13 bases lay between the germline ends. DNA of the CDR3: TGCGCCAGCAGCCAAGTGGACAAGATACTAGCCAAAAACATTCAGTACTTC. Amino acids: CASSQVDKILAKNIQYF.

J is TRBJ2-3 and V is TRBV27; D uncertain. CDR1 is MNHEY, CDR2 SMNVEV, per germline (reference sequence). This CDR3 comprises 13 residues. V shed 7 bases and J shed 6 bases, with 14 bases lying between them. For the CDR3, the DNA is TGTGCCAGCAAACATATCTTGCACGATACGCAGTATTTT. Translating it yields CASKHILHDTQYF.

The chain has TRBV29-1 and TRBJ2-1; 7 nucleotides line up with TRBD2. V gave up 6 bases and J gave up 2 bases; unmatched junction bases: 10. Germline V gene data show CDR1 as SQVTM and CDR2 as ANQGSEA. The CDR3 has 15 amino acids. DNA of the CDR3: TGCAGCGTCCAAATAAGACTAGCCGCCTACAATGAGCAGTTCTTC. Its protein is CSVQIRLAAYNEQFF.

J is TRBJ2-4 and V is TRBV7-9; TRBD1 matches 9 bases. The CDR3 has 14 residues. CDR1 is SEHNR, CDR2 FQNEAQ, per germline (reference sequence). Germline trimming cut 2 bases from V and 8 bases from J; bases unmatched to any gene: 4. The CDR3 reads CASSLRTGEDIQYF. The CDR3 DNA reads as TGTGCCAGCAGCTTACGGACAGGGGAGGACATTCAGTACTTC. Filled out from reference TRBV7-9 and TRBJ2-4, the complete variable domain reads DTGVSQNPRHKITKRGQNVTFRCDPISEHNRLYWYRQTLGQGPEFLTYFQNEAQLEKSRLLSDRFSAERPKGSFSTLEIQRTEQGDSAMYLCASSLRTGEDIQYFGAGTRLSVL.

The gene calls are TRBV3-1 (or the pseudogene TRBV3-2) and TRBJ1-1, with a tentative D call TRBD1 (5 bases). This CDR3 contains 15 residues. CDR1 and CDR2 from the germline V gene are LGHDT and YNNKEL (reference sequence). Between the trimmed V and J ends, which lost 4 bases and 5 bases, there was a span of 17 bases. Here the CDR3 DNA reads TGTGCCAGCAGCCTGGCCGGGGCAGGGCATACTGAAGCTTTCTTT. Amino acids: CASSLAGAGHTEAFF.

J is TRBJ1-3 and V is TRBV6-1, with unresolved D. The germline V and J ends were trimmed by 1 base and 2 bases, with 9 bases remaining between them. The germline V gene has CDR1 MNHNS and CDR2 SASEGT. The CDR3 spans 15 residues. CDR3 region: CASSEVEGAGNTIYF. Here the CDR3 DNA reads TGTGCCAGCAGTGAAGTGGAGGGAGCTGGAAACACCATATATTTT.

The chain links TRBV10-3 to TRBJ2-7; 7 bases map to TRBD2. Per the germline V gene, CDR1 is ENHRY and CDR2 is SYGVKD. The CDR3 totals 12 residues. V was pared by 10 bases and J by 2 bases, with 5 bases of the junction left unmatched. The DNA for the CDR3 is TGTGCCACGACTAGCACCGCCTACGAGCAGTACTTC. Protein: CATTSTAYEQYF.